This T cell receptor beta chain was sequenced in a study of metastatic and nonmetastatic thyroid tumors. Study information: Repertoire comparisons spanned blood and tumor or nodule tissue from malignant and benign thyroid patients. Study-level points and caveats: Within blood and tumor, benign nodules reportedly had significantly lower TCR beta diversity than malignant thyroid tumors did.

The CDR3 runs 12 residues. Germline V gives CDR1 MDHEN, CDR2 SYDVKM. V dropped 5 bases and J dropped 3 bases, with 8 bases sitting between them. As originally analysed: Differences in CDR3 between clinicopathological groups were drawn on to build a classifier intended to discriminate distant-metastatic papillary thyroid cancer patients. TCRdb re-processed the PCR reads through MiXCR. The V and J calls here are based on TCRdb, not the publication. The table lists about 7,600 clones, over 25% of them singletons. Details on this clone: Its antigen is still unknown.

Thyroid surgery was performed in patients who had received no treatment beforehand. The chain combines TRBV28 with TRBJ2-7; D unresolved. This receptor was taken from a female donor with papillary thyroid cancer or a benign thyroid nodule (not recorded which). Some clones in this sample may be carry-over from other donors' samples. Sequencing was done on a sample of adjacent normal tissue. This chain's CDR3 is CASSTFDYEQYF. DNA for the CDR3: TGTGCCAGCAGTACTTTCGACTACGAGCAGTACTTC.